The 7 T cell receptor beta chains in this list originate from one sample, sequenced in a study of blood T cell repertoires in COVID-19. Profiling relied on immunoSEQ multiplex PCR, and the TCRdb table lists in-frame clones only, not all of them. The data hold about 220,000 clones, with roughly 84% observed a single time. The sequencing input was peripheral blood. Receptor source: a woman over 75 with acute or convalescent COVID-19.

V is TRBV10-1 and J is TRBJ1-2; the match to TRBD1 covers 9 bases. With 6 bases clipped from V and 0 bases from J, the junction kept 2 bases outside the gene matches. Germline V gene sequence: CDR1 WNHNN, CDR2 SYGVQD (reference sequence). The CDR3 sequence is 14 residues long. This chain's CDR3 is CASRRQGANYGYTF. The DNA of the CDR3 is TGCGCCAGCAGAAGACAGGGGGCTAACTATGGCTACACCTTC.

The rearrangement joins TRBV5-8 to TRBJ2-7, with 8 bases fitting TRBD2. After removal of 4 bases from V and 3 bases from J, the junction contained 21 bases not matched to a gene. CDR3 size: 19 residues. Germline V gene lookup returns CDR1 SGHTS and CDR2 YDEGEE. CDR3 amino acids: CASSHSGGFQTRTLYEQYF. The DNA of the CDR3 is TGTGCCAGCAGCCATTCGGGGGGGTTCCAAACCCGTACCCTCTACGAGCAGTACTTC. Full variable domain (rest looked up from reference TRBV5-8 and TRBJ2-7): EAGVTQSPTHLIKTRGQQATLRCSPISGHTSVYWYQQALGLGLQFLLWYDEGEERNRGNFPPRFSGRQFPNYSSELNVNALELEDSALYLCASSHSGGFQTRTLYEQYFGPGTRLTVT.

V usage is TRBV11-2 and J usage is TRBJ2-2; TRBD1 agrees at 8 bases. The germline V gene encodes CDR1 SGHAT and CDR2 FQNNGV. V dropped 5 bases and J dropped 3; count of bases not matched to a gene: 8. The CDR3 contains 16 residues. As DNA, the CDR3 is TGTGCCAGCAGCCTTCGACAGGGGCGGGACACCGGGGAGCTGTTTTTT. Amino acid sequence: CASSLRQGRDTGELFF.

The table lists this clone with a few counts. The rearrangement joins TRBV12-5 to TRBJ1-5, with 7 positions matching TRBD1. The germline gives CDR1 LGHNT, CDR2 FRNRAP. The CDR3 is made up of 17 amino acids. V shed 1 base, J shed 4 bases, and the junction held 10 bases outside the gene matches. The CDR3 DNA follows: TGTGCTAGTGGTTTGGCCATCGGGGAGACAGGGAATCAGCCCCAGCATTTT. Its protein is CASGLAIGETGNQPQHF.

The chain uses TRBV7-2 and TRBJ1-5; D remains ambiguous. V gave up 1 base and J gave up 3 bases, with 4 bases separating them. The CDR3 contains 13 residues. Germline assignment: CDR1 SGHTA and CDR2 FQGNSA. CDR3 amino acids: CASSLEYNQPQHF. DNA of the CDR3: TGTGCCAGCAGCTTAGAATACAATCAGCCCCAGCATTTT.

The table lists this clone with a few counts. The chain couples TRBV6-6 to TRBJ2-2; no clear D. Germline V gene sequence: CDR1 MNHNY, CDR2 SVGAGI (reference sequence). Trimming took 0 bases from V and 7 from J, leaving 6 bases between them. This CDR3 spans 13 amino acids. The CDR3 DNA is TGTGCCAGCAGTTACTCTCCCGGCGGGGAGCTGTTTTTT. Protein: CASSYSPGGELFF.

This clone was observed a few times. This chain joins TRBV10-1 and TRBJ1-1; D not certain. V lost 4 bases, J lost 0 bases, and 9 bases lay in between. CDR1 WNHNN and CDR2 SYGVQD come from the germline V gene (reference sequence). The CDR3 totals 14 residues. In DNA form, the CDR3 reads TGCGCCAGCAGTGCTAGGAGAATGAACACTGAAGCTTTCTTT. Translated: CASSARRMNTEAFF.